The sequence of this T cell receptor beta chain was determined in a study of blood T cells in healthy people across ages. With regard to this clonotype: Its cognate antigen is unknown. The limits of the CDR3 on the DNA are not certain, so only TCRdb's listed CDR3 is given.

Looked up from germline, CDR1 is MNHEY and CDR2 is SVGEGT. The CDR3 contains 12 residues when both ends are counted. General observations from the study: Measured against age, TCR beta diversity per million T cells decreased in a roughly linear manner.

With a J-beta primer mix and a sample-barcoded 5' primer, a second PCR ran about 6 to 11 cycles. One entry per CDR3 protein results from TCRdb running MiXCR on the 5' RACE reads. This sample has around 1,000,000 distinct CDR3 sequences, with almost 25% found just once. The same sample was also studied in work on T cells of mothers and their children. This second study notes: Donation was provided by three healthy Caucasian mothers along with their six children. The yield was over 9.5 million TCR beta CDR3 reads from each mother and a few million from each child. Versus unrelated pairs, overlap was slightly higher in related mother-child pairs, without reaching significance.

The sequencing sample was made of blood. The chain is built from TRBV6-2 or TRBV6-3 and TRBJ2-3; the table gives TRBD2 as D, unverified against the DNA. The origin of this receptor is a girl between 2 and 10 years old in good health. CDR3: CASEWAEGTQYF.